Listed below are T cell receptor beta chains from one sample, sequenced in a study of beta chain features in type 1 diabetes. Method: immunoSEQ multiplex PCR; TCRdb's copy keeps in-frame clones and lacks some. The table has about 180,000 clones, approximately 13% seen once. Sequencing was performed on central memory CD4+ T cells from blood. The receptors stem from a woman under 30 in good health. The CDR3 runs from the conserved cysteine through the conserved F or W. The D gene is left open where the match is weak. The size entry is marked missing in some rows and otherwise reads once, few, many or a size class.

>few|TRBJ1-2|TRBD1|TRBV11-2
CASSSTGQSYGYTF
TGTGCCAGCAGCTCGACGGGACAGAGCTATGGCTACACCTTC
>few|TRBJ2-7|-|TRBV19
CASSPFGTKVYEQYF
TGTGCCAGTAGTCCTTTCGGGACAAAAGTATACGAGCAGTACTTC
>few|TRBJ2-6|-|TRBV5-1
CASSGLQSNVRESGANVLTF
TGCGCCAGCAGCGGCCTCCAAAGCAACGTCAGGGAATCGGGGGCCAACGTCCTGACTTTC
>few|TRBJ2-7|-|TRBV18
CASSQAEGSYEQYF
TGTGCCAGCTCCCAAGCGGAGGGCTCCTACGAGCAGTACTTC
>few|TRBJ1-3|-|TRBV6-1
CASSLPTASGNTIYF
TGTGCCAGCAGCCTACCGACAGCTTCTGGAAACACCATATATTTT
>few|TRBJ2-2|-|TRBV7-2
CSTGELFF
TGCTCCACCGGGGAGCTGTTTTTT
>few|TRBJ2-1|-|TRBV5-1
CASSPTVPNEQFF
TGCGCCAGCAGTCCCACTGTTCCCAATGAGCAGTTCTTC
>few|TRBJ2-2|TRBD1|TRBV18
CASSARQGRTGELFF
TGTGCCAGCTCAGCCCGACAGGGTCGAACCGGGGAGCTGTTTTTT
>-|TRBJ2-3|-|TRBV9
CASSVVGQSRSTDTQYF
TGTGCCAGCAGCGTAGTGGGCCAAAGCCGTAGCACAGATACGCAGTATTTT
>few|TRBJ2-7|-|TRBV18
CASSAGLREGSYEQYF
TGTGCCAGCTCAGCGGGACTTCGAGAGGGCTCCTACGAGCAGTACTTC
>-|TRBJ2-5|-|TRBV30
CAWSGGVRETQYF
TGTGCCTGGAGTGGGGGGGTCCGGGAGACCCAGTACTTC
>few|TRBJ2-1|TRBD2|TRBV7-6
CASSLEAGGREQFF
TGTGCCAGCAGCTTAGAAGCGGGAGGGCGGGAGCAGTTCTTC
>-|TRBJ2-5|-|TRBV6-1
CASSEMGSGQETQYF
TGTGCCAGCAGTGAAATGGGCAGCGGCCAAGAGACCCAGTACTTC
>-|TRBJ2-3|TRBD2|TRBV12-5
CASGLAGRTDTQYF
TGTGCTAGTGGCTTAGCGGGTCGCACAGATACGCAGTATTTT
>-|TRBJ2-7|-|TRBV11-2
CASSSPTLATISYEQYF
TGTGCCAGCAGCTCCCCCACTCTAGCGACTATCTCCTACGAGCAGTACTTC
>-|TRBJ1-5|TRBD1|TRBV6-5
CASSVGGGQHQPQHF
TGTGCCAGCAGTGTTGGAGGGGGCCAACATCAGCCCCAGCATTTT
>-|TRBJ1-1|-|TRBV6-1
CASTTANTEAFF
TGTGCCAGCACGACAGCGAACACTGAAGCTTTCTTT
>few|TRBJ2-3|-|TRBV7-3
CASSRGDTQYF
TGTGCCAGCAGCCGAGGGGATACGCAGTATTTT
>many|TRBJ2-2|-|TRBV4-3
CASSQASTSTGELFF
TGCGCCAGCAGCCAAGCTAGCACTAGCACCGGGGAGCTGTTTTTT
>-|TRBJ2-7|TRBD2|TRBV10-2
CASRLAGDSYEQYF
TGCGCCAGCAGACTAGCGGGAGACTCCTACGAGCAGTACTTC
>few|TRBJ2-3|TRBD2|TRBV23-1
CASSGLAGKSDTQYF
TGCGCCAGCTCTGGACTAGCGGGAAAGTCGGATACGCAGTATTTT
>few|TRBJ2-1|-|TRBV11-2
CASSPGATDEQFF
TGTGCCAGCAGCCCTGGGGCGACGGATGAGCAGTTCTTC
>few|TRBJ1-5|-|TRBV4-1
CASSQSLIQPQHF
TGCGCCAGCAGCCAGTCCCTAATTCAGCCCCAGCATTTT
>-|TRBJ2-7|-|TRBV4-2
CASSQDEGRFYEQYF
TGTGCCAGCAGCCAAGACGAGGGAAGATTCTACGAGCAGTACTTC
>many|TRBJ2-1|TRBD1|TRBV14
CASSQAKGAHNEQFF
TGTGCCAGCAGCCAAGCTAAGGGGGCACACAATGAGCAGTTCTTC
>few|TRBJ1-2|-|TRBV15
CATSRDLLAGGSGYTF
TGTGCCACCAGCAGAGATCTCCTGGCGGGAGGTAGTGGCTACACCTTC
>-|TRBJ2-5|-|TRBV18
CASSPKGGVQETQYF
TGTGCCAGCTCACCAAAAGGCGGGGTCCAAGAGACCCAGTACTTC
>-|TRBJ2-1|-|TRBV6-5
CASRGSGYNEQFF
TGTGCCAGCCGAGGATCCGGGTACAATGAGCAGTTCTTC
>-|TRBJ1-5|-|TRBV30
CAWSSRGDQPQHF
TGTGCCTGGAGTTCCAGGGGAGATCAGCCCCAGCATTTT
>few|TRBJ2-1|TRBD1|TRBV5-1
CASSLRPTGGYEQFF
TGCGCCAGCAGCCTAAGGCCGACAGGGGGGTATGAGCAGTTCTTC
>-|TRBJ2-7|-|TRBV6-1
CASSELARFSYEQYF
TGTGCCAGCAGTGAACTAGCGCGTTTCTCCTACGAGCAGTACTTC